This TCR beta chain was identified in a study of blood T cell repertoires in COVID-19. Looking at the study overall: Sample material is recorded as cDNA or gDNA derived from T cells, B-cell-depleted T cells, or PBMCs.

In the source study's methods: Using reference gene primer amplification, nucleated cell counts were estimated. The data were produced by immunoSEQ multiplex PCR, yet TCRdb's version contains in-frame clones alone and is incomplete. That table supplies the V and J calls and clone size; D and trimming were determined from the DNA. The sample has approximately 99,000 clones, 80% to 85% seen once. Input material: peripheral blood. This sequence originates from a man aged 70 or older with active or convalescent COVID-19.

This CDR3 is CASSTNRANSGANVLTF. The DNA for the CDR3 is TGTGCCAGCAGCACGAACAGGGCAAACTCTGGGGCCAACGTCCTGACTTTC. The rearrangement links TRBV7-3 to TRBJ2-6, with TRBD1 as a possible D gene (6 bases). The CDR3 runs 17 residues. V dropped 5 bases and J dropped 0 bases, with 14 bases sitting between them. Germline-derived CDR1 and CDR2 are SGHTA and FQGTGA. The entire variable domain, with the rest obtained from reference TRBV7-3 and TRBJ2-6, is as follows: GAGVSQTPSNKVTEKGKYVELRCDPISGHTALYWYRQSLGQGPEFLIYFQGTGAADDSGLPNDRFFAVRPEGSVSTLKIQRTERGDSAVYLCASSTNRANSGANVLTFGAGSRLTVL.